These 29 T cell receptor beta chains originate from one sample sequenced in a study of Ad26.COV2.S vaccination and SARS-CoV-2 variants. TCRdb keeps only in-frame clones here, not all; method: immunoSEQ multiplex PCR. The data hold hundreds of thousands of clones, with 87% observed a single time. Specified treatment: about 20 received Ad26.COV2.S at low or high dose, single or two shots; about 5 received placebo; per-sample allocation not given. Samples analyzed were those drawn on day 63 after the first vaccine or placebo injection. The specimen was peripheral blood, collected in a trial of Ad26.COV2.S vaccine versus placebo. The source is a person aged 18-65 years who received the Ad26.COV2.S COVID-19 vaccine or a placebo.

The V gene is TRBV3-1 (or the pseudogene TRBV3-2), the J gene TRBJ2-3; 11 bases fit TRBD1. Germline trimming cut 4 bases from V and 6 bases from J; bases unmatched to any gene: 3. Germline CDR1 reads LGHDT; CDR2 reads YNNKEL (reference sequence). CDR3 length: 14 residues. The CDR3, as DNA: TGTGCCAGCAGCCGACGGGACAGGGGGGATACGCAGTATTTT. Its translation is CASSRRDRGDTQYF.

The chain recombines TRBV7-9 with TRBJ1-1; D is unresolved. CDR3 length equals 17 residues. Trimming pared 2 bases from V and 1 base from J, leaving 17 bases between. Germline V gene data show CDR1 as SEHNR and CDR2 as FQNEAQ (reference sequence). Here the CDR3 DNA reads TGTGCCAGCAGCTTATCATTACCGGGTTCGGAGAACACTGAAGCTTTCTTT. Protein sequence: CASSLSLPGSENTEAFF. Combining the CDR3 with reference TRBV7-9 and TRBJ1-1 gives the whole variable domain DTGVSQNPRHKITKRGQNVTFRCDPISEHNRLYWYRQTLGQGPEFLTYFQNEAQLEKSRLLSDRFSAERPKGSFSTLEIQRTEQGDSAMYLCASSLSLPGSENTEAFFGQGTRLTVV.

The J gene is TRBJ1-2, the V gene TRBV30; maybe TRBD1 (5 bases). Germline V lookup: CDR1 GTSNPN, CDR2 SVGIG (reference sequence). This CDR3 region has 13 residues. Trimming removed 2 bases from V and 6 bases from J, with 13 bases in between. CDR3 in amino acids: CAWSRRGGDGYTF. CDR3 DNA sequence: TGTGCCTGGAGTCGAAGGGGAGGCGATGGCTACACCTTC. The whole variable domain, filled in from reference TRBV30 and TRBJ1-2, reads SQTIHQWPATLVQPVGSPLSLECTVEGTSNPNLYWYRQAAGRGLQLLFYSVGIGQISSEVPQNLSASRPQDRQFILSSKKLLLSDSGFYLCAWSRRGGDGYTFGSGTRLTVV.

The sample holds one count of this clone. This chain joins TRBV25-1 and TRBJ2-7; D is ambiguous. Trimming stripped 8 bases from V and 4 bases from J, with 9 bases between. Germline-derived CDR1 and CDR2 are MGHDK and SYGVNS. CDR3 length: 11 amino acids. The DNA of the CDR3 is TGTGCCAGCGTGTCCGTTTACGAGCAGTACTTC. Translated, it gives CASVSVYEQYF.

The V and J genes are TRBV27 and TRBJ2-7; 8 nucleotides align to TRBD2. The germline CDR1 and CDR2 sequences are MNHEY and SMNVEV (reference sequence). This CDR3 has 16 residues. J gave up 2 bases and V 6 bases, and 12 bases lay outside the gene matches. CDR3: CASSSRGGFRTYEQYF. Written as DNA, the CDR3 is TGTGCCAGCAGCAGCCGGGGGGGGTTCAGGACCTACGAGCAGTACTTC.

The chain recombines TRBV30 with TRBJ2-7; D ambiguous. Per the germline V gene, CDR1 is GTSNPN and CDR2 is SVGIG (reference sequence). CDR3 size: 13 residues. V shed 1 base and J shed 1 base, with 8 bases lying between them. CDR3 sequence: CAWSDGSSYEQYF. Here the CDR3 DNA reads TGTGCCTGGAGTGATGGCAGTTCCTACGAGCAGTACTTC. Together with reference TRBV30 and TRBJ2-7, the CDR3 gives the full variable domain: SQTIHQWPATLVQPVGSPLSLECTVEGTSNPNLYWYRQAAGRGLQLLFYSVGIGQISSEVPQNLSASRPQDRQFILSSKKLLLSDSGFYLCAWSDGSSYEQYFGPGTRLTVT.

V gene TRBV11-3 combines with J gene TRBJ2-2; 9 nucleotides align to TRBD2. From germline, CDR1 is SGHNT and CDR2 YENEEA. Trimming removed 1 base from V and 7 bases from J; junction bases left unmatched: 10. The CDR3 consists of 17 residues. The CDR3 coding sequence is TGTGCCAGCAGCTTAGGAATAGCGGGGGCCTTTGGCGGGGAGCTGTTTTTT. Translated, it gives CASSLGIAGAFGGELFF.

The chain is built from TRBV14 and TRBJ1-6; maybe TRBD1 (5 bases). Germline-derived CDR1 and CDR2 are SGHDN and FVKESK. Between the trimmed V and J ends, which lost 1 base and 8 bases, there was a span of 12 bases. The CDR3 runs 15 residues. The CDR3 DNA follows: TGTGCCAGCAGCCAAGTCGGGGGGAATTATTCACCCCTCCACTTT. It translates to CASSQVGGNYSPLHF.

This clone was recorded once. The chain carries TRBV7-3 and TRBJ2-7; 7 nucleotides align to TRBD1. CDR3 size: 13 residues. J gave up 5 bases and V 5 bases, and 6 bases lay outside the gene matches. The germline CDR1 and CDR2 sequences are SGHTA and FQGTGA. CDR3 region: CASSPLGGNEQYF. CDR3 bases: TGTGCCAGCAGCCCCCTAGGGGGCAACGAGCAGTACTTC.

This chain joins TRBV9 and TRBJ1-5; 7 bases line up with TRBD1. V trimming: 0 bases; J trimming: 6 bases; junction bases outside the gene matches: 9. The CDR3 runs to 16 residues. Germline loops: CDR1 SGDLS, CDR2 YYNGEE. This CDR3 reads CASSVAAGGGGQPQHF. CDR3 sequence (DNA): TGTGCCAGCAGCGTAGCTGCAGGGGGAGGTGGTCAGCCCCAGCATTTT.

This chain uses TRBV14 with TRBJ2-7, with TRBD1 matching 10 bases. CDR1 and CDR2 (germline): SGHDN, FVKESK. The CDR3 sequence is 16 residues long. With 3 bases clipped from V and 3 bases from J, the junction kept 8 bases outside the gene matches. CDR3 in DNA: TGTGCCAGCAGCCAGGCAGGGACAGGGGCCGGCTACGAGCAGTACTTC. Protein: CASSQAGTGAGYEQYF.

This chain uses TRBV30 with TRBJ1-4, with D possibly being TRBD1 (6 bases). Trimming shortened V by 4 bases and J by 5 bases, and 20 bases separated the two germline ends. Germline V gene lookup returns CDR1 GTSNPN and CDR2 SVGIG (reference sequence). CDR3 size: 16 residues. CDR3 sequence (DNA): TGTGCCTGGATGCCCCCCGACGCAGGGGAGAATGAAAAACTGTTTTTT. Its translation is CAWMPPDAGENEKLFF.

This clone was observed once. As DNA, the CDR3 is TGTGCCAGCAGCCAAGGAGACGTTCTCCACGAGCAGTACTTC. It yields the protein CASSQGDVLHEQYF. This sequence joins TRBV27 and TRBJ2-7; D is undetermined. This CDR3 has 14 amino acids. V was trimmed by 6 bases and J by 5 bases, leaving 17 bases between them. The germline V gene encodes CDR1 MNHEY and CDR2 SMNVEV (reference sequence).

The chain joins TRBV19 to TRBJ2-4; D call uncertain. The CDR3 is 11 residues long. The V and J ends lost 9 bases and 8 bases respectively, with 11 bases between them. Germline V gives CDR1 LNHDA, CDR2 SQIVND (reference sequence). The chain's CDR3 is CASRIGDIQYF. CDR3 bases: TGTGCCAGCCGGATAGGCGACATTCAGTACTTC.

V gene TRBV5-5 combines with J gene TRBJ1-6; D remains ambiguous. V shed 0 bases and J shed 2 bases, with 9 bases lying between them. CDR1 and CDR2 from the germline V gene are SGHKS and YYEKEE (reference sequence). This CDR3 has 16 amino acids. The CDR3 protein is CASSLGASAYNSPLHF. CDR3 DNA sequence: TGTGCCAGCAGCTTGGGCGCCAGCGCCTATAATTCACCCCTCCACTTT.

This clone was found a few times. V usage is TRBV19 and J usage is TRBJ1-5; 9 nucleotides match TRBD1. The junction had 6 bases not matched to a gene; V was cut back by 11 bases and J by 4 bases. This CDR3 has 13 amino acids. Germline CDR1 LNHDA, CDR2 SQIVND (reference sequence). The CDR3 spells CASRTGENQPQHF. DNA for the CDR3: TGTGCCTCCAGGACAGGGGAAAATCAGCCCCAGCATTTT.

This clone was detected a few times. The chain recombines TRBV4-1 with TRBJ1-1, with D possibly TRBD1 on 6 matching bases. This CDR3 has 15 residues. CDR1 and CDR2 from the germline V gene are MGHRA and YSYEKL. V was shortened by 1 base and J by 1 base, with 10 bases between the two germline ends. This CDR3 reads CASSQARTANTEAFF. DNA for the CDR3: TGCGCCAGCAGCCAAGCTAGGACAGCGAACACTGAAGCTTTCTTT.

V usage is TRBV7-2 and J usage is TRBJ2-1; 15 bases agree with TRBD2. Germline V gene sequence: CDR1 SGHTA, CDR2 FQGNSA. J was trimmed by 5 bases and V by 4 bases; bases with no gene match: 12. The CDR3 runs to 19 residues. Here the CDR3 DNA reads TGTGCCAGCAGCTGGACTAGCGGGGGGGCCAAGAGGGTAGACAATGAGCAGTTCTTC. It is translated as CASSWTSGGAKRVDNEQFF.

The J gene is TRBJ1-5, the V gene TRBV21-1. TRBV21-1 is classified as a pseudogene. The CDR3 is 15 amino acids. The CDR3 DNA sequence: TGTGCCAGCAGTCACCGGGACCACATTTGGCAGCCCCAGCATTTT. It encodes CASSHRDHIWQPQHF.

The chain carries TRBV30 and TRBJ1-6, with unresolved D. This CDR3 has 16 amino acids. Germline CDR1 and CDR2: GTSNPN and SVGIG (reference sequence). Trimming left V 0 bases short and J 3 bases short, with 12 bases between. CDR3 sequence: CAWSVWGGVYNSPLHF. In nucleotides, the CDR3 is TGTGCCTGGAGTGTTTGGGGTGGGGTCTATAATTCACCCCTCCACTTT.

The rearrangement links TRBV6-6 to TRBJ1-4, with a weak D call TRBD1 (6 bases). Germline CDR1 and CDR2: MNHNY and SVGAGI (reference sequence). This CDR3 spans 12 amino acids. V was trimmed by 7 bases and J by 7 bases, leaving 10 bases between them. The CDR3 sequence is CASTKGGEKLFF. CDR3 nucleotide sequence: TGTGCCAGCACCAAAGGGGGTGAAAAACTGTTTTTT.

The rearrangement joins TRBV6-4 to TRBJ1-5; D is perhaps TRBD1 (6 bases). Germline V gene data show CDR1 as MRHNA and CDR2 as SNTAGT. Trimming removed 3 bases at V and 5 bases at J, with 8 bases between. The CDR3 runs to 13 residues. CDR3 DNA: TGTGCCAGCAGTGAGAACAGGGATCAGCCCCAGCATTTT. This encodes CASSENRDQPQHF.

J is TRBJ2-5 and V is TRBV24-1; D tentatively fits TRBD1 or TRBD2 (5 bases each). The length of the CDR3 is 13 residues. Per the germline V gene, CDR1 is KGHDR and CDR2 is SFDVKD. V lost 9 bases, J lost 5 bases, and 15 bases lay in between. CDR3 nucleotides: TGTGCCACCGGCGGCAGGGACGGGGAGACCCAGTACTTC. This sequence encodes CATGGRDGETQYF.

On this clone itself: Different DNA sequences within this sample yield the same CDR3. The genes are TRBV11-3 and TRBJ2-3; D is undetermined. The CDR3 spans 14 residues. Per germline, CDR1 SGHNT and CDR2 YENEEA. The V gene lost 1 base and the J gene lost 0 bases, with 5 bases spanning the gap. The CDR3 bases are TGTGCCAGCAGCTTAGGGGCCAGCACAGATACGCAGTATTTT. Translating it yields CASSLGASTDTQYF.

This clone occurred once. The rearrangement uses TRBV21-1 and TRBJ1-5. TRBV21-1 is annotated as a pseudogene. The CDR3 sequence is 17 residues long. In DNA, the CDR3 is TGTGCCAGCAGCAACTTTACCTCGGGAGGGTCCGGTCAGCCCCAGCATTTT. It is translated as CASSNFTSGGSGQPQHF.

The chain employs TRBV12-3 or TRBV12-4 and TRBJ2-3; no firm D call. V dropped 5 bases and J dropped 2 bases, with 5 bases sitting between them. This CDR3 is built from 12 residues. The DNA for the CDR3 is TGTGCCAGCAGTGGATTCACAGATACGCAGTATTTT. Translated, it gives CASSGFTDTQYF.

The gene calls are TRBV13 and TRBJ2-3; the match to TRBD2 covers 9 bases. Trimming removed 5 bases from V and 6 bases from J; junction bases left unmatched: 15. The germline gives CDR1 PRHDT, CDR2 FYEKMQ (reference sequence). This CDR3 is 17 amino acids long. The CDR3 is CASSLDPSGARMDTQYF. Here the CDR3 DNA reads TGTGCCAGCAGCCTCGACCCTAGCGGGGCCCGGATGGATACGCAGTATTTT.

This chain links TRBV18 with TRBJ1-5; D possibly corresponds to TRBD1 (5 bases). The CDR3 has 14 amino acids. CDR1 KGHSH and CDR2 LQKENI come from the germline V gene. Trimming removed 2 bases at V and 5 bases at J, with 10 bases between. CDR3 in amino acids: CASSPVGQDQPQHF. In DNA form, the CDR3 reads TGTGCCAGCTCACCAGTGGGGCAAGATCAGCCCCAGCATTTT.

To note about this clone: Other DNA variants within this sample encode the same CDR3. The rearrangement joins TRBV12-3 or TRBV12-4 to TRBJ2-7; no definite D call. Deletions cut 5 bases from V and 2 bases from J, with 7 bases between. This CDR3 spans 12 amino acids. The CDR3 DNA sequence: TGTGCCAGCAGTAGAGATACCTACGAGCAGTACTTC. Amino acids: CASSRDTYEQYF.